The clone carrying this T cell receptor beta chain was picked up many times. Its antigen is as yet unknown. The source material, RNA transcripts, was used to amplify TCR beta CDR3 regions. Initially, a first-round RT-PCR of the TCR CDR3 employed the HTBI primer set. Each CDR3 protein is one row after TCRdb ran MiXCR on the multiplex PCR reads. The sample lists around 340,000 distinct CDR3 sequences; 15% to 20% were seen once. The germline gives CDR1 SGHRS, CDR2 YFSETQ. Trimming took 4 bases from V and 4 from J, leaving 11 bases between them. The CDR3 is 14 amino acids. This entry is derived from a study of T cells in Graves' hyperthyroidism and ophthalmopathy. Across the study: Pretreatment peripheral blood was obtained at initial diagnosis.

General study points: Also found in blood were most expanded thyroid clonotypes above 0.001.

The specimen sequenced was blood. The chain links TRBV5-1 to TRBJ2-2; possible D gene TRBD2, 6 bases. The TCR sequence derives from a young man with Graves' hyperthyroidism. CDR3 protein: CASSNPGGTGELFF. The DNA of the CDR3 is TGCGCCAGCAGCAACCCCGGGGGCACCGGGGAGCTGTTTTTT. The variable domain in full, completed from reference TRBV5-1 and TRBJ2-2, reads KAGVTQTPRYLIKTRGQQVTLSCSPISGHRSVSWYQQTPGQGLQFLFEYFSETQRNKGNFPGRFSGRQFSNSRSEMNVSTLELGDSALYLCASSNPGGTGELFFGEGSRLTVL.